The 20 T cell receptor beta chains presented below share a single source sample, sequenced in a study of brain metastases from non-small cell lung cancer. The repertoire was sequenced with immunoSEQ multiplex PCR; TCRdb's copy has only in-frame clones and lacks some. The sample lists some 1,600 clones, roughly 81% occurring once. The sequenced material came from tumor-adjacent normal tissue. These receptors all stem from a donor aged 40 or over with non-small cell lung cancer.

V gene TRBV5-1 combines with J gene TRBJ2-7, with 15 nucleotides matching TRBD2. In germline, CDR1 is SGHRS, CDR2 YFSETQ. The trim removed 4 bases at V and 6 bases at J, leaving 11 bases unmatched. There are 17 residues in the CDR3. Written as DNA, the CDR3 is TGCGCCAGCAGCCCTGGACTAGCGGGAGGGCTTGCCCTCGAGCAGTACTTC. This codes for CASSPGLAGGLALEQYF.

For this clone: Sequence at one end of the junction differs from germline and may be a read error. Other DNA sequences of this sample code for an identical CDR3. CDR3: CASSLGTGEAFF. As DNA, the CDR3 is TGTGCCAGCAGTTTAGGTACAGGGGAAGCTTTTTTT. This chain connects TRBV12-3 or TRBV12-4 to TRBJ1-1; 7 bases line up with TRBD1. This CDR3 spans 12 amino acids.

This clone was detected a few times. The missing conserved phenylalanine or tryptophan at the end of this CDR3 makes a read error likely. The DNA is left out, because the CDR3 cannot be placed on it with certainty; the CDR3 is given as TCRdb lists it. The rearrangement joins TRBV7-3 to TRBJ2-7; the table names TRBD2, a call not compared with the DNA. The germline CDR1 and CDR2 sequences are SGHTA and FQGTGA. The CDR3 numbers 9 amino acids, ends counted. CDR3 loop: CASSLTSRD.

This chain connects TRBV4-2 to TRBJ2-7; D ambiguous. V lost 0 bases and J 0 bases, leaving 6 bases between the germline ends. The CDR3 runs 14 residues. Germline CDR1 LGHNA, CDR2 YNFKEQ. The CDR3 region has the DNA TGTGCCAGCAGCCAAGATCTGGGCTCCTACGAGCAGTACTTC. Translation gives CASSQDLGSYEQYF.

This clone showed up just a few times. V usage is TRBV7-9 and J usage is TRBJ1-2, with a tentative D call TRBD1 (6 bases). This CDR3 has 14 residues. V was trimmed by 5 bases and J by 8 bases, leaving 18 bases between them. Germline-derived CDR1 and CDR2 are SEHNR and FQNEAQ (reference sequence). The CDR3 spells CASSRKGVFKGYTF. For the CDR3, the DNA is TGTGCCAGCAGCCGCAAGGGGGTGTTTAAGGGCTACACCTTC.

This clone was recorded a few times. V usage is TRBV10-3 and J usage is TRBJ1-6, with 8 bases that match TRBD1. This CDR3 comprises 14 residues. Trimming took 4 bases from V and 8 from J; bases not matched to a gene: 4. CDR1 ENHRY and CDR2 SYGVKD come from the germline V gene. The CDR3 nucleotides are TGTGCCATCAGTGCGGACAGGGCTGATTCACCCCTCCACTTT. The encoded protein is CAISADRADSPLHF.

This chain connects TRBV5-1 to TRBJ2-1, with D possibly called TRBD1 or TRBD2 (5 bases each). V was cut by 1 base and J by 11 bases, with 7 bases left in between. CDR3 size: 11 residues. The V gene's germline CDR1 is SGHRS and CDR2 YFSETQ. This CDR3 reads CASSLTGQQFF. The CDR3 nucleotides are TGCGCCAGCAGCTTGACGGGACAGCAGTTCTTC.

This clone was found once. Sequence at one end of the junction differs from germline and may be a read error. This chain connects TRBV14 to TRBJ1-3; no firm D call. The germline V gene encodes CDR1 SGHDN and CDR2 FVKESK. The CDR3 loop spans 16 amino acids. The CDR3 loop reads CASSQSPVISENTIYF. The CDR3 DNA sequence: TGTGCCAGCAGCCAAAGCCCAGTGATCTCTGAAAACACCATATATTTT.

In regard to this clone: At one boundary the junction diverges from the germline segment, which might be a read error. The sample contains more than one DNA sequence encoding this CDR3. The chain is built from TRBV5-6 and TRBJ2-7; D is possibly TRBD1 or TRBD2 (5 bases each). Germline CDR1 reads SGHDT; CDR2 reads YYEEEE. This CDR3 contains 12 residues. The DNA of the CDR3 is TGTGCCAGCAGCTCTGGGACCCTCGAGCAGTATTTC. It encodes CASSSGTLEQYF. The variable domain in full, completed from reference TRBV5-6 and TRBJ2-7, reads DAGVTQSPTHLIKTRGQQVTLRCSPKSGHDTVSWYQQALGQGPQFIFQYYEEEERQRGNFPDRFSGHQFPNYSSELNVNALLLGDSALYLCASSSGTLEQYFGPGTRLTVT.

This rearrangement joins TRBV7-3 to TRBJ2-5; possible D gene TRBD1, 5 bases. Per the germline V gene, CDR1 is SGHTA and CDR2 is FQGTGA. V gave up 5 bases and J gave up 5 bases, with 12 bases separating them. This CDR3 has 13 amino acids. The CDR3 bases are TGTGCCAGCAGCGCGACAGTTTCGGAGACCCAGTACTTC. It specifies CASSATVSETQYF.

The chain links TRBV30 to TRBJ1-5, with a weak D call TRBD1 (6 bases). CDR3 length: 14 amino acids. With 1 base removed from V and 2 bases from J, the gap between germline ends came to 9 bases. In germline, CDR1 is GTSNPN, CDR2 SVGIG (reference sequence). CDR3 DNA sequence: TGTGCCTGGAGTGACGAGGGGGGCAATCAGCCCCAGCATTTT. It is translated as CAWSDEGGNQPQHF.

The chain couples TRBV7-8 to TRBJ2-7; perhaps TRBD2 as D (6 bases). The CDR3 runs to 16 residues. Germline lookup yields CDR1 SGHVS and CDR2 FQNEAQ. Trimming removed 1 base at V and 2 bases at J, with 15 bases between. Here the CDR3 DNA reads TGTGCCAGCAGCTTAGGGAGGGAAGGGTCGACCTACGAGCAGTACTTC. Amino acids: CASSLGREGSTYEQYF.

The chain employs TRBV10-3 and TRBJ2-6; D remains ambiguous. Germline V CDR1 and CDR2: ENHRY, SYGVKD. The CDR3 extends over 20 amino acids. The V gene lost 3 bases and the J gene lost 0 bases, with 21 bases spanning the gap. DNA of the CDR3: TGTGCCATCAGTGACCCAGTTTCGCGGAACCCTAGCTCTGGGGCCAACGTCCTGACTTTC. The encoded protein is CAISDPVSRNPSSGANVLTF.

The V and J genes are TRBV5-6 and TRBJ2-1; 8 bases are a match to TRBD1. V was clipped by 5 bases and J by 0 bases; unmatched bases: 7. Germline V gene sequence: CDR1 SGHDT, CDR2 YYEEEE. CDR3 length: 16 amino acids. CDR3 sequence reads: CASSWDRRSSYNEQFF. CDR3 bases: TGTGCCAGCAGTTGGGACAGGCGCAGCTCCTACAATGAGCAGTTCTTC. Full variable domain (remainder filled in from reference TRBV5-6 and TRBJ2-1): DAGVTQSPTHLIKTRGQQVTLRCSPKSGHDTVSWYQQALGQGPQFIFQYYEEEERQRGNFPDRFSGHQFPNYSSELNVNALLLGDSALYLCASSWDRRSSYNEQFFGPGTRLTVL.

CDR3 protein: CSVGENTEAFF. The CDR3 coding sequence is TGCAGCGTTGGAGAGAACACTGAAGCTTTCTTT. This chain uses TRBV29-1 with TRBJ1-1; D is unclear. CDR1 is SQVTM, CDR2 ANQGSEA, per germline. Trimming removed 4 bases from V and 1 base from J, with 4 bases in between. This CDR3 comprises 11 residues.

The chain recombines TRBV27 with TRBJ2-1; TRBD1 aligns across 7 bases. The V gene end was trimmed by 0 bases and the J gene end by 7 bases; junction bases not matched to a gene: 3. CDR3 length: 14 amino acids. Germline-derived CDR1 and CDR2 are MNHEY and SMNVEV (reference sequence). Here the CDR3 reads CASSLSHRGNEQFF. Here the CDR3 DNA reads TGTGCCAGCAGTTTATCCCACAGGGGTAATGAGCAGTTCTTC.

The V gene is TRBV6-5, the J gene TRBJ1-4; no firm D call. CDR3 length: 14 residues. Trimming took 7 bases from V and 4 from J, leaving 13 bases between them. Germline CDR1 and CDR2: MNHEY and SVGAGI. The CDR3: CASIASFGNEKLFF. The DNA of the CDR3 is TGTGCCAGCATAGCTTCTTTTGGTAATGAAAAACTGTTTTTT.

The genes are TRBV7-8 and TRBJ1-5, with D maybe TRBD1 (6 bases). The CDR3 covers 13 residues. V lost 5 bases and J 5 bases, leaving 10 bases between the germline ends. Germline V lookup: CDR1 SGHVS, CDR2 FQNEAQ. The CDR3 is CASSRGADQPQHF. The CDR3 nucleotides are TGTGCCAGCAGCCGGGGGGCCGATCAGCCCCAGCATTTT.

Note on this clone: This may be a read error: a much more frequent sequence differs by one nucleotide. The CDR3 DNA follows: TGTGCCAGCAGGCGAGAGGGAGGAATGGAGACCCAGTACTTC. It translates to CASRREGGMETQYF. The chain combines TRBV7-9 with TRBJ2-5; possibly TRBD2 for D (6 bases). This CDR3 has 14 amino acids. Germline V lookup: CDR1 SEHNR, CDR2 FQNEAQ (reference sequence). V lost 6 bases and J lost 5, with 16 bases in between.

The chain employs TRBV7-8 and TRBJ2-1; D gene ambiguous. V lost 0 bases and J lost 1, with 4 bases in between. Germline V gene data show CDR1 as SGHVS and CDR2 as FQNEAQ. CDR3 length equals 14 residues. CDR3 coding DNA: TGTGCCAGCAGCTTAGCGGCTTCCTACAATGAGCAGTTCTTC. Its translation: CASSLAASYNEQFF.